Listed below are T cell receptor beta chains from one sample, sequenced in a study of cytomegalovirus exposure and HLA in healthy donors. The repertoire was sequenced with immunoSEQ multiplex PCR; TCRdb's copy has only in-frame clones and lacks some. The data show 100,000 or so clones, approximately 70% seen once. Sequences were obtained from PBMCs. These receptors were taken from a middle-aged man in good health and CMV-seropositive. Each CDR3 is given with its conserved first and last residue. The order of the fields is CDR3 DNA, CDR3 protein, clone size, D gene, J gene, V gene. A D gene is named only where the DNA matches it firmly. Expanded clones are given a class, and other clones once, few, many or no size at all.

TGTGCCAGCAGCCCCGACAACTACGAGCAGTACTTC CASSPDNYEQYF NA NA TRBJ2-7 TRBV7-9
TGTGCCAGCAGCCCCACGGCAGGTTGGGCCGGGGAGCTGTTTTTT CASSPTAGWAGELFF once NA TRBJ2-2 TRBV7-3
TGTGCCAGCAGTTACACCGGGACAGGTCTCAATGAGCAGTTCTTC CASSYTGTGLNEQFF once TRBD1 TRBJ2-1 TRBV6-5
TGCGCCAGCAGCCAAGATCGGCAGGGGATGGCTTGGGATGGTGAAAAACTGTTTTTT CASSQDRQGMAWDGEKLFF NA NA TRBJ1-4 TRBV4-3
TGTGCCAGCCCTAAGGAAACAGGGGGAAAAAGTGAGCAGTACTTC CASPKETGGKSEQYF NA TRBD1 TRBJ2-7 TRBV6-1
TGTGCCAGCAGCGCGGGAGCGGGGTCCGCCGGCAATGAGCAGTTCTTC CASSAGAGSAGNEQFF NA TRBD2 TRBJ2-1 TRBV11-3
TGTGCCAGCAGCTTAGGGGCCTACACTGAAGCTTTCTTT CASSLGAYTEAFF few NA TRBJ1-1 TRBV7-9
TGCGCCAGCAGCCCCCGGGGCAGGGGAAATGAAAAACTGTTTTTT CASSPRGRGNEKLFF once NA TRBJ1-4 TRBV5-1
TGTGCCAGTTCCCGGGACAGGGGGACAGATACGCAGTATTTT CASSRDRGTDTQYF NA TRBD1 TRBJ2-3 TRBV7-2
TGTGCCAGTAGTATAGACGCAGGGAACAACGGGGAGCTGTTTTTT CASSIDAGNNGELFF NA NA TRBJ2-2 TRBV19
TGCGCCAGCAGCATGGGACCGACTCAAGAGACCCAGTACTTC CASSMGPTQETQYF few NA TRBJ2-5 TRBV5-1
TGTGCCAGTAGTACGACAGGGACTAGCAATCAGCCCCAGCATTTT CASSTTGTSNQPQHF NA TRBD1 TRBJ1-5 TRBV19
TGTGCCAGCAGCCCTCTACTCGCCGACGAGCAGTACTTC CASSPLLADEQYF once NA TRBJ2-7 TRBV6-5
TGTGCCAGCAGCCAAGAGGGGTCTAGCGGGGACGAGCAGTACTTC CASSQEGSSGDEQYF NA TRBD2 TRBJ2-7 TRBV14
TGTGCCAGCAGCGTAGCGGGAGGGCCGGCAACAGATACGCAGTATTTT CASSVAGGPATDTQYF NA TRBD2 TRBJ2-3 TRBV5-5
TGTGCAAGCAGCGTGGAGAACTATGGCTACACCTTC CASSVENYGYTF once NA TRBJ1-2 TRBV7-9
TGTGCCAGTAGCCCGTACCTAGAGCGGGACACAGATACGCAGTATTTT CASSPYLERDTDTQYF NA TRBD2 TRBJ2-3 TRBV19
TGTGCCAGCAGCCGGACTGAGAACACCGGGGAGCTGTTTTTT CASSRTENTGELFF NA NA TRBJ2-2 TRBV11-1
TGCAGCGTTGAAAACGCTACGGGATACGAGCAGTACTTC CSVENATGYEQYF NA NA TRBJ2-7 TRBV29-1
TGTGCCAGCAGCTCCGGGACAGGGGGCAACATTCAGTACTTC CASSSGTGGNIQYF NA TRBD1 TRBJ2-4 TRBV6-5
TGTGCCAGCACCTCCGGACAGATTAATGAGCAGTTCTTC CASTSGQINEQFF NA NA TRBJ2-1 TRBV28
TGCAGCGTTACCGGGACAGGCGACGTTAATCAGCCCCAGCATTTT CSVTGTGDVNQPQHF once TRBD1 TRBJ1-5 TRBV29-1
TGTGCCATCAAGACTAGCGGGGGAGGGGCGAACACCGGGGAGCTGTTTTTT CAIKTSGGGANTGELFF once TRBD2 TRBJ2-2 TRBV10-3
TGTGCCTGGAGTCTCGGACGGAGGAGGGCAGATACGCAGTATTTT CAWSLGRRRADTQYF NA NA TRBJ2-3 TRBV30
TGTGCCAGCACCCCACAGGGAACCTACAATGAGCAGTTCTTC CASTPQGTYNEQFF NA NA TRBJ2-1 TRBV6-5
TGCGCCAGCAGACAAAAAGGGGGCAATGAGCAGTTCTTC CASRQKGGNEQFF NA NA TRBJ2-1 TRBV5-1
TGCGCCAGCAGCTTGATAGCCACAGATACGCAGTATTTT CASSLIATDTQYF NA NA TRBJ2-3 TRBV5-1
TGCGCCAGCAGCCCCGGGACTAGCGGCAACACCGGGGAGCTGTTTTTT CASSPGTSGNTGELFF few TRBD2 TRBJ2-2 TRBV4-1
TGCAGCGTTGGTTCCGTTAACTATGGCTACACCTTC CSVGSVNYGYTF NA NA TRBJ1-2 TRBV29-1
TGTGCCAGCGGAGGCCTCGAGCAGTACTTC CASGGLEQYF NA NA TRBJ2-7 TRBV6-1
TGTGCCACCAGCTCCCGGACAGGTGCGCTCTCTGGGGCCAACGTCCTGACTTTC CATSSRTGALSGANVLTF NA TRBD1 TRBJ2-6 TRBV15
TGTGCCAGCAAGTCCGAGGGACAGGGGGCCGGAGAGACCCAGTACTTC CASKSEGQGAGETQYF few TRBD1 TRBJ2-5 TRBV28
TGTGCCAGAAGCTTATGGACTAGCGGGGACCACAATGAGCAGTTCTTC CARSLWTSGDHNEQFF few TRBD2 TRBJ2-1 TRBV5-3
TGTGCCAGCAAGACCGGGACAGGGGGAAGCAATCAGCCCCAGCATTTT CASKTGTGGSNQPQHF NA TRBD1 TRBJ1-5 TRBV27
TGCGCCAGCAGCTTGGGATTGTCCTACTACGAGCAGTACTTC CASSLGLSYYEQYF NA NA TRBJ2-7 TRBV5-1
TGCAGCGTTGAAGATCACGGGGGGATGGGCGGCTACACCTTC CSVEDHGGMGGYTF NA NA TRBJ1-2 TRBV29-1
TGTGCCAGCTCACCGGGACAGGGGGCGGGTCAGCCCCAGCATTTT CASSPGQGAGQPQHF few TRBD1 TRBJ1-5 TRBV18
TGTGCCAGCAGCGTAGGGGTGGGCCAGAGCTCCTACAATGAGCAGTTCTTC CASSVGVGQSSYNEQFF NA NA TRBJ2-1 TRBV9
TGTGCCAGTAGCGGGACAGGGCCCACAGATACGCAGTATTTT CASSGTGPTDTQYF NA TRBD1 TRBJ2-3 TRBV19
TGCAGTGCTAGGAGGGACACTGAAGCTTTCTTT CSARRDTEAFF NA NA TRBJ1-1 TRBV20-1
TGTGCCATCGCCGGAGAAGGCGGTCAGCCCCAGCATTTT CAIAGEGGQPQHF NA NA TRBJ1-5 TRBV10-3
TGTGCCAGCAGTATAGACTCCGGGACTAGCGGGAGGCCCTCTTTC CASSIDSGTSGRPSF once TRBD2 TRBJ2-7 TRBV6-1
TGCGCCAGCAGCCCTACTAGCGGAGCCGACTACGAGCAGTACTTC CASSPTSGADYEQYF NA TRBD2 TRBJ2-7 TRBV4-3
TGCGCCAGCAGCTTAACCCAGGGCGGAGATACGCAGTATTTT CASSLTQGGDTQYF NA NA TRBJ2-3 TRBV5-1
TGTGCCAGCAGTTCCACAGGGGAAGCTAACTATGGCTACACCTTC CASSSTGEANYGYTF NA TRBD1 TRBJ1-2 TRBV28
TGCGCCAGCAGCTTACAGGGGTCTAACTATGGCTACACCTTC CASSLQGSNYGYTF NA TRBD1 TRBJ1-2 TRBV4-3
TGTGCCAGCAGCCAAAAGGTGGGCCGAGAGGAGCTGTTTTTT CASSQKVGREELFF once NA TRBJ2-2 TRBV14
TGTGCCAGCAGTTACTCGGTGGGAGGTGAGGGGACGCAGTATTTT CASSYSVGGEGTQYF many NA TRBJ2-3 TRBV6-5
TGCAGCGTAGCCACAGGGGGAGAGGGCGAAAAACTGTTTTTT CSVATGGEGEKLFF many TRBD1 TRBJ1-4 TRBV29-1